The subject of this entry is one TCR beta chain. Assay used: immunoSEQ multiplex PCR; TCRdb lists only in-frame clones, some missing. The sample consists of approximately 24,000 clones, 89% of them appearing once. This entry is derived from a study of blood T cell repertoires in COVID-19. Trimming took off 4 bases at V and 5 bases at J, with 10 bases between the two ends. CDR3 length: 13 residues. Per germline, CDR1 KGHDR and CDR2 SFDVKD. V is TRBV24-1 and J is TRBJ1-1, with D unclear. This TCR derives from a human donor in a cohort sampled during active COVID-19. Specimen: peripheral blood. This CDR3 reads CATSERPGTEAFF. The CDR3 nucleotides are TGTGCCACCAGTGAGAGGCCGGGGACTGAAGCTTTCTTT.